This T cell receptor (beta chain) was retrieved from a study of blood T cell repertoires in COVID-19 (dated by TCRdb to about 2020). Background for the entire study: The collaborator samples originated in the United States, Italy and Spain and spanned the acute and convalescent phases of COVID-19. The prospective study material was composed of cDNA or gDNA derived from T cells, B-cell-depleted T cells, or PBMCs. Subjects who had been exposed to COVID-19, were actively infected with it, or had recovered from it provided the deeply sampled blood TCRbeta repertoires that made up the dataset. The repertoires were released in a freely available public database intended as a resource for research on the immune response to SARS-CoV-2. Samples came from the ongoing ImmuneRACE study (first 160 participants) plus 1,254 subjects from 6 global collaborators. A de-identified subject ID, COVID-19 status, age in years and sex were almost always included in the sample metadata. Where HLA class I and class II types were available, the types were taken from metadata supplied by the sample provider, not from assay-based typing. What the authors observed across the whole study: The amount of clinical and demographic metadata varied by source and participant and was provided uncurated.

This clone appeared a single time. Its binding antigen is unknown. One base away there is no much larger clone; base qualities are not given. Each collaborating institution followed its own protocols to collect whole blood in K2EDTA tubes. For TCRbeta analysis, collaborator samples were shipped as frozen whole blood, as isolated PBMCs, or as DNA extracted from either sample type. Inclusive of the bounding cysteine and phenylalanine, the CDR3 is 15 residues long. Only the CDR3 DNA is retained, 45 bases long and in frame from the first base. Clipping removes 10 bases from V and 0 bases from J, with 10 as the unmatched junction base count. The germline V gene (reference sequence) specifies SEHNR as CDR1 and FQNEAQ as CDR2. TCRbeta CDR3 regions were amplified from genomic DNA using the immunoSEQ Assay, a bias-controlled multiplex PCR. From the authors' description of their analysis: Within the assay, amplification of reference gene primers was used to estimate how many nucleated cells each sample contained. To quantify the absolute abundance of each unique TCRbeta CDR3 rearrangement, sequence reads were collapsed and filtered. Productive Simpson clonality was computed per sample as the square root of Simpson's diversity index over productive rearrangements. The immuneACCESS repertoire file appears here via TCRdb, limited to in-frame rearrangements. These files lack a portion of the clones; in checked studies, under half of the deficit traces to unresolved V genes, and the cause of the others is not known. V and J calls and clone size are those listed in that table; D and trimming were worked out from the DNA. The sample records about 150,000 clones, roughly 87% of which are singletons. The ten biggest clones cover under 2% of the sample.

Sequencing was done on a sample of peripheral blood. In this chain, TRBV7-9 is recombined with TRBJ2-3, with 7 bases aligning to TRBD1. The sequence was obtained from a human donor in a cohort sampled during active COVID-19. The CDR3 loop reads CATPLGTVSTDTQYF. At the DNA level, the sequence is TGTGCCACCCCACTCGGGACAGTGAGCACAGATACGCAGTATTTT.